This T cell receptor (beta chain) was retrieved from a study of CD4 T cells in relation to SARS-CoV-2 and coronaviruses. Germline CDR1 and CDR2: SGHTA and FQGNSA. The trim removed 2 bases at V and 10 bases at J, leaving 9 bases unmatched. This CDR3 has 14 residues. Assay used: immunoSEQ multiplex PCR; TCRdb lists only in-frame clones, some missing. The sample has about 17,000 clones, 79% seen once; the top ten hold roughly a tenth. Unexposed donor CD4+ T cells date from about 2011-2018, before the COVID-19 pandemic. The cells were cultured for around ten days before CD4+ T cells were isolated. As for this clone: What it binds is unknown.

The clonotype was recovered from a human donor in good health. Sequencing used CD4+ T cells from PBMCs, cultured in vitro. This chain links TRBV7-2 with TRBJ1-1, with 8 bases identical to TRBD1. As DNA, the CDR3 is TGTGCCAGCAGCTTACAGTTCGTAGGGACAGGAGCTTTCTTT. It is translated as CASSLQFVGTGAFF.